These 27 T cell receptor beta chains were all obtained from the same sample, sequenced in a study of T cells in Graves' hyperthyroidism and ophthalmopathy. Amplified TCR beta CDR3 regions came from RNA transcripts. Using the HTBI primer set, a first-round RT-PCR was run on the TCR CDR3. TCRdb redid the calling of the multiplex PCR reads with MiXCR, one entry per CDR3 protein. The sample consists of 300,000 to 450,000 distinct CDR3 sequences, roughly 15% of them appearing once. Sample: blood. The receptors here all came from a woman under 40 with Graves' ophthalmopathy.

This clonotype was seen ten or more times. The chain combines TRBV20-1 with TRBJ2-7; the D gene is possibly TRBD1 (8 bases). Germline V gives CDR1 DFQATT, CDR2 SNEGSKA (reference sequence). V shed 4 bases and J shed 4 bases, with 17 bases lying between them. This CDR3 spans 14 amino acids. The CDR3 region has the DNA TGCAGTGCTACGGGAGGACAGGGTGGTTACGAGCAGTACTTC. This encodes CSATGGQGGYEQYF.

This clonotype has at least ten counts. CDR3 region: CAITGTGDTGELFF. The CDR3 nucleotides read TGTGCCATCACCGGGACTGGAGACACCGGGGAGCTGTTTTTT. The chain uses TRBV10-3 and TRBJ2-2, with D perhaps TRBD2 (6 bases). The CDR3 runs 14 residues. In germline, CDR1 is ENHRY, CDR2 SYGVKD. V was cut by 7 bases and J by 3 bases, with 12 bases left in between.

V gene TRBV5-1 combines with J gene TRBJ2-7, with D possibly matching TRBD1 (6 bases). Looked up from germline, CDR1 is SGHRS and CDR2 is YFSETQ. V was clipped by 1 base and J by 1 base, with 18 bases between them. The CDR3 spans 17 residues. The CDR3 here is CASSLLSSGGRSYEQYF. The DNA of the CDR3 is TGCGCCAGCAGCTTGTTATCATCTGGGGGCAGGTCCTACGAGCAGTACTTC.

This clonotype has a count of ten or more. This rearrangement joins TRBV2 to TRBJ1-5, with 7 nucleotides matching TRBD1. V was clipped by 8 bases and J by 9 bases; unmatched bases: 13. Per germline, CDR1 SNHLY and CDR2 FYNNEI. CDR3 size: 14 residues. DNA of the CDR3: TGTGCCAGCGTGCTCGGGACAGCTAATAGGCCCCAGCATTTT. Translating it yields CASVLGTANRPQHF.

This clonotype was counted ten times or more. The chain links TRBV12-3 or TRBV12-4 to TRBJ1-5; 9 nucleotides line up with TRBD1. V lost 5 bases and J lost 7; bases outside the gene matches: 9. CDR3 length equals 15 residues. This CDR3 reads CASSPGQGLKQPQHF. CDR3 DNA: TGTGCCAGCAGTCCGGGACAGGGCTTAAAACAGCCCCAGCATTTT.

This sequence joins TRBV5-1 and TRBJ2-1; TRBD2 matches 8 bases. Germline trimming cut 1 base from V and 2 bases from J; bases unmatched to any gene: 5. This CDR3 has 16 residues. The germline V gene encodes CDR1 SGHRS and CDR2 YFSETQ. The CDR3, as DNA: TGCGCCAGCAGCTTGCGGGTAGCGGGGCCCTACAATGAGCAGTTCTTC. Residues: CASSLRVAGPYNEQFF.

Ten or more counts support this clonotype. The chain links TRBV3-1 to TRBJ1-2, with TRBD1 matching 9 bases. Looked up from germline, CDR1 is LGHDT and CDR2 is YNNKEL (reference sequence). V lost 4 bases to trimming and J lost 4 bases; unmatched junction nucleotides: 7. This CDR3 region has 15 residues. CDR3 residues: CASSLRQGGLYGYTF. The DNA for the CDR3 is TGTGCCAGCAGCCTAAGACAGGGGGGCCTCTATGGCTACACCTTC.

This sequence joins TRBV9 and TRBJ2-5; D unresolved. CDR1 and CDR2 (germline): SGDLS, YYNGEE. Trimming took 0 bases from V and 5 from J, leaving 8 bases between them. The CDR3 loop spans 13 amino acids. CDR3 residues: CASSVEGYETQYF. As DNA, the CDR3 is TGTGCCAGCAGCGTAGAGGGTTACGAGACCCAGTACTTC.

In this sample, this clonotype turned up many times. The V call is TRBV6-1, the J call TRBJ2-5, with D possibly matching TRBD2 (5 bases). Germline values: CDR1 MNHNS, CDR2 SASEGT. V was clipped by 0 bases and J by 6 bases, with 8 bases between them. This CDR3 comprises 13 residues. The CDR3 loop reads CASSEARGKTQYF. The CDR3 DNA follows: TGTGCCAGCAGTGAAGCCCGGGGAAAGACCCAGTACTTC.

This clonotype was detected many times. V and J are TRBV15 and TRBJ2-7; 8 bases agree with TRBD2. The length of the CDR3 is 15 residues. Germline CDR1 is LNHNV and CDR2 is YYDKDF (reference sequence). Trimming took 1 base from V and 0 from J; bases not matched to a gene: 2. The CDR3 protein is CATSRATSGSYEQYF. CDR3 DNA: TGTGCCACCAGCAGAGCTACTAGCGGCTCCTACGAGCAGTACTTC.

This clonotype was seen many times. The J gene is TRBJ1-4, the V gene TRBV15, with a weak D call TRBD1 (5 bases). Germline values: CDR1 LNHNV, CDR2 YYDKDF (reference sequence). Trimming cost V 0 bases and J 7 bases, with 9 bases left between them. The CDR3 spans 14 residues. This CDR3 reads CATSRDRDGEKLFF. DNA for the CDR3: TGTGCCACCAGCAGAGACAGGGACGGTGAAAAACTGTTTTTT.

The sample holds many counts of this clonotype. CDR3 in amino acids: CASSSRQKTYEQYF. CDR3 DNA: TGTGCCAGCAGCTCACGACAGAAAACCTACGAGCAGTACTTC. The chain has TRBV5-4 and TRBJ2-7, with D possibly TRBD1 on 5 matching bases. The germline CDR1 and CDR2 sequences are SGHNT and YYREEE (reference sequence). Trimming shortened V by 3 bases and J by 2 bases, and 12 bases separated the two germline ends. The CDR3 loop spans 14 amino acids.

The J gene is TRBJ1-6, the V gene TRBV5-6, with D tentatively TRBD1 (5 bases). Deletions cut 1 base from V and 6 bases from J, with 11 bases between. Germline CDR1 SGHDT, CDR2 YYEEEE. The CDR3 loop spans 15 amino acids. This chain's CDR3 is CASSLSGVLNSPLHF. CDR3 nucleotide sequence: TGTGCCAGCAGCTTGTCGGGGGTCCTTAATTCACCCCTCCACTTT.

There are many counts of this clonotype. The genes are TRBV7-9 and TRBJ1-1, with a tentative D call TRBD1 (5 bases). Germline V gene sequence: CDR1 SEHNR, CDR2 FQNEAQ (reference sequence). This CDR3 has 16 residues. V shed 6 bases and J shed 2 bases, with 19 bases lying between them. For the CDR3, the DNA is TGTGCCAGCAGACCGACGGGGACGTCCGTCAACACTGAAGCTTTCTTT. Its protein is CASRPTGTSVNTEAFF.

This clonotype was picked up many times. The chain couples TRBV20-1 to TRBJ2-3, with 8 bases aligning to TRBD2. CDR1 and CDR2 (germline): DFQATT, SNEGSKA (reference sequence). The CDR3 is 15 amino acids. J was trimmed by 2 bases and V by 5 bases; bases with no gene match: 9. CDR3 DNA: TGCAGTGCTCCGGGGGGGCTACCCCTCACAGATACGCAGTATTTT. It codes for CSAPGGLPLTDTQYF.

The table lists this clonotype with many counts. The V and J genes are TRBV12-3 or TRBV12-4 and TRBJ2-1, with 12 nucleotides matching TRBD2. V was pared by 4 bases and J by 8 bases, with 9 bases of the junction left unmatched. The CDR3 is 16 amino acids. The CDR3 coding sequence is TGTGCCAGCAGTTCGGAGGCTAGCGGGGGGGCCTATGAGCAGTTCTTC. This codes for CASSSEASGGAYEQFF.

This clonotype came up a few times. CDR3 coding DNA: TGTGCCAGCAGTTACACCCCGGACAGGATTAATTCACCCCTCCACTTT. Protein sequence: CASSYTPDRINSPLHF. The genes are TRBV6-5 and TRBJ1-6, with 7 bases lining up with TRBD1. Germline CDR1 is MNHEY and CDR2 is SVGAGI. The trim removed 2 bases at V and 6 bases at J, leaving 7 bases unmatched. This CDR3 spans 16 amino acids.

This clonotype was picked up many times. The chain links TRBV30 to TRBJ1-5; weak D call: TRBD1 (6 bases). The CDR3 contains 14 residues. CDR1 is GTSNPN, CDR2 SVGIG, per germline (reference sequence). V lost 1 base and J lost 6, with 13 bases in between. This chain's CDR3 is CAWSEVGGSQPQHF. Here the CDR3 DNA reads TGTGCCTGGAGTGAGGTGGGGGGCAGTCAGCCCCAGCATTTT.

In this sample, this clonotype turned up many times. The J gene is TRBJ1-1, the V gene TRBV5-1; no definite D call. The CDR3 length is 13 residues. The germline V gene has CDR1 SGHRS and CDR2 YFSETQ. V was trimmed by 0 bases and J by 1 base, leaving 4 bases between them. Here the CDR3 reads CASSLDKNTEAFF. The CDR3 region has the DNA TGCGCCAGCAGCTTGGATAAGAACACTGAAGCTTTCTTT.

This clonotype came up a few times. The chain is built from TRBV29-1 and TRBJ2-3, with 12 bases lining up with TRBD2. V was pared by 6 bases and J by 4 bases, with 5 bases of the junction left unmatched. Germline assignment: CDR1 SQVTM and CDR2 ANQGSEA. This CDR3 is built from 14 residues. CDR3 bases: TGCAGCGTCCTACTAGCGGGAGGAGCAGATACGCAGTATTTT. Protein: CSVLLAGGADTQYF.

This clonotype was detected a few times. This sequence joins TRBV20-1 and TRBJ2-5; TRBD1 agrees at 9 bases. This CDR3 spans 14 amino acids. Germline trimming cut 0 bases from V and 7 bases from J; bases unmatched to any gene: 6. Germline CDR1 reads DFQATT; CDR2 reads SNEGSKA (reference sequence). DNA of the CDR3: TGCAGTGCTAGAGATCCGCTGGACAGGGGGACCCAGTACTTC. Translated: CSARDPLDRGTQYF.

The chain combines TRBV10-2 with TRBJ1-6; TRBD1 might be the D (5 bases). V was pared by 8 bases and J by 6 bases, with 26 bases between. CDR3 length equals 18 residues. Germline V gene sequence: CDR1 WSHSY, CDR2 SAAADI. Here the CDR3 reads CASSSPLSPGRINSPLHF. CDR3 nucleotides: TGCGCCAGCTCATCCCCCTTATCCCCGGGACGGATTAATTCACCCCTCCACTTT.

The CDR3 sequence is CASSLVFGQGASYGYTF. In nucleotides, the CDR3 is TGTGCCAGCAGCTTAGTGTTCGGACAGGGGGCGAGCTATGGCTACACCTTC. This rearrangement joins TRBV7-2 to TRBJ1-2, with TRBD1 identical over 11 bases. J lost 4 bases, V lost 1 base, and 8 bases had no gene match. The CDR3 has 17 amino acids. Germline lookup yields CDR1 SGHTA and CDR2 FQGNSA.

Ten or more counts support this clonotype. The gene calls are TRBV6-1 and TRBJ1-5, with a weak D call TRBD1 (6 bases). The CDR3 loop spans 13 amino acids. In germline, CDR1 is MNHNS, CDR2 SASEGT. Trimming removed 5 bases from V and 6 bases from J, with 11 bases in between. CDR3 bases: TGTGCCAGCAGTCCGGGGGGCGCTCAGCCCCAGCATTTT. Protein: CASSPGGAQPQHF.

In its sample, this clonotype was seen many times. V usage is TRBV5-6 and J usage is TRBJ2-7; D may be TRBD1 (6 bases). Germline V CDR1 and CDR2: SGHDT, YYEEEE. The CDR3 spans 14 residues. V was cut by 0 bases and J by 3 bases, with 10 bases left in between. The CDR3: CASSLGWDNYEQYF. CDR3 coding DNA: TGTGCCAGCAGCTTGGGATGGGACAACTACGAGCAGTACTTC.

This clonotype has only a few counts. The chain carries TRBV2 and TRBJ1-6, with D unresolved. The CDR3 length is 11 residues. V gave up 6 bases and J gave up 9 bases, with 6 bases separating them. CDR1 is SNHLY, CDR2 FYNNEI, per germline. The CDR3 region is CASRSGSPLHF. For the CDR3, the DNA is TGTGCCAGCAGGAGTGGTTCACCCCTCCACTTT. The full variable domain, rest sourced from reference TRBV2 and TRBJ1-6, is EPEVTQTPSHQVTQMGQEVILRCVPISNHLYFYWYRQILGQKVEFLVSFYNNEISEKSEIFDDQFSVERPDGSNFTLKIRSTKLEDSAMYFCASRSGSPLHFGNGTRLTVT.

The V call is TRBV20-1, the J call TRBJ2-2, with 12 positions matching TRBD2. Germline V gives CDR1 DFQATT, CDR2 SNEGSKA (reference sequence). The CDR3 runs 16 residues. The ends lost 2 bases at V and 6 bases at J; junction bases unmatched: 7. CDR3 bases: TGCAGTGCTAGACCCCTAGCGGGGGGGCCTCCCGGGGAGCTGTTTTTT. Amino acid sequence: CSARPLAGGPPGELFF.